These 27 T cell receptor beta chains were all obtained from the same sample, sequenced in a study of OX40 agonist ivuxolimab in advanced cancers. Clones were read by immunoSEQ multiplex PCR, and TCRdb kept only the in-frame ones, dropping some. The sample has roughly 63,000 clones, 75% to 90% seen once; the top ten hold roughly a tenth. Sample: CD4+ or CD8+ T cells sorted from blood, taken in a trial of the OX40 agonist ivuxolimab. All receptors come from an adult with an advanced solid tumor such as melanoma, head and neck, liver or kidney cancer.

V and J are TRBV18 and TRBJ2-5; D is unresolved. The length of the CDR3 is 15 residues. Germline V gene sequence: CDR1 KGHSH, CDR2 LQKENI. Trimming removed 2 bases at V and 4 bases at J, with 14 bases between. Here the CDR3 reads CASSPSLGKGETQYF. The CDR3 DNA sequence: TGTGCCAGCTCACCAAGTTTGGGAAAGGGAGAGACCCAGTACTTC.

V is TRBV7-4 and J is TRBJ2-3; 14 nucleotides align to TRBD2. The germline V gene encodes CDR1 SGHVT and CDR2 SQSDAQ. The CDR3 sequence is 18 residues long. V was pared by 5 bases and J by 1 base, with 8 bases of the junction left unmatched. In nucleotides, the CDR3 is TGTGCCAGCAGCCCCGGACTAGCGGGGGGCCCTGGCACAGATACGCAGTATTTT. Translating it yields CASSPGLAGGPGTDTQYF.

The V gene is TRBV5-4, the J gene TRBJ2-3, with a weak D call TRBD1 (5 bases). The CDR3 sequence is 12 residues long. V was clipped by 1 base and J by 5 bases, with 5 bases between them. CDR1 is SGHNT, CDR2 YYREEE, per germline (reference sequence). CDR3 nucleotides: TGTGCCAGCAGCTTGCAGGGAGATACGCAGTATTTT. This sequence encodes CASSLQGDTQYF.

The chain combines TRBV5-1 with TRBJ1-5; 9 bases line up with TRBD1. CDR3 length: 15 amino acids. CDR1 and CDR2 from the germline V gene are SGHRS and YFSETQ. J lost 5 bases, V lost 1 base, and 4 bases had no gene match. The CDR3 region has the DNA TGCGCCAGCAGCTTGACAGGGGGCATGGATCAGCCCCAGCATTTT. It translates to CASSLTGGMDQPQHF.

This chain connects TRBV19 to TRBJ1-4; TRBD1 might be the D (5 bases). V was pared by 8 bases and J by 2 bases, with 27 bases between. Looked up from germline, CDR1 is LNHDA and CDR2 is SQIVND (reference sequence). CDR3 length: 19 residues. The CDR3 sequence is CASSPSGRTNFATNEKLFF. The CDR3 region has the DNA TGTGCCAGTTCTCCATCGGGACGAACTAACTTCGCTACTAATGAAAAACTGTTTTTT.

The chain carries TRBV19 and TRBJ2-2; a possible D gene is TRBD1 (7 bases). Trimming cost V 3 bases and J 5 bases, with 16 bases left between them. CDR1 is LNHDA and CDR2 is SQIVND in the germline V gene (reference sequence). This CDR3 spans 16 amino acids. The CDR3 DNA reads as TGTGCCAGTAGTATTTTTTTGTCAGGGGGGACCGGGGAGCTGTTTTTT. It encodes CASSIFLSGGTGELFF. Complete variable domain (other parts from reference TRBV19 and TRBJ2-2): DGGITQSPKYLFRKEGQNVTLSCEQNLNHDAMYWYRQDPGQGLRLIYYSQIVNDFQKGDIAEGYSVSREKKESFPLTVTSAQKNPTAFYLCASSIFLSGGTGELFFGEGSRLTVL.

The genes are TRBV9 and TRBJ2-1; possible D gene TRBD2, 6 bases. The CDR3 is 15 residues long. Trimming cost V 0 bases and J 5 bases, with 12 bases left between them. The germline CDR1 and CDR2 sequences are SGDLS and YYNGEE. In DNA form, the CDR3 reads TGTGCCAGCAGCGTAGTTGGGACTGCCGACAATGAGCAGTTCTTC. It yields the protein CASSVVGTADNEQFF.

The rearrangement joins TRBV6-5 to TRBJ2-5; D might be TRBD2 (5 bases). Germline V gives CDR1 MNHEY, CDR2 SVGAGI. The germline V and J ends were trimmed by 5 bases and 6 bases, with 13 bases remaining between them. The CDR3 is made up of 13 amino acids. The CDR3 sequence is CASSRTLGKTQYF. The CDR3 coding sequence is TGTGCCAGCAGTCGGACCCTCGGGAAGACCCAGTACTTC.

The chain employs TRBV21-1 and TRBJ1-1. TRBV21-1 is tagged as a pseudogene. This CDR3 region has 18 residues. The CDR3 spells CASSKRVRVGEQNTEAFF. CDR3 sequence (DNA): TGTGCCAGCAGCAAAAGGGTCCGGGTGGGGGAGCAAAACACTGAAGCTTTCTTT.

The chain uses TRBV7-3 and TRBJ2-5, with TRBD2 as a possible D gene (5 bases). Germline values: CDR1 SGHTA, CDR2 FQGTGA. Trimming removed 5 bases at V and 9 bases at J, with 16 bases between. The CDR3 is 13 amino acids. The CDR3 nucleotides read TGTGCCAGCAGCCCTGGAGGTAGCGTGTCCCAGTACTTC. Residues: CASSPGGSVSQYF.

V gene TRBV27 combines with J gene TRBJ2-3, with a tentative D call TRBD2 (5 bases). V was clipped by 2 bases and J by 14 bases, with 14 bases between them. The germline V gene encodes CDR1 MNHEY and CDR2 SMNVEV (reference sequence). CDR3 length: 12 residues. CDR3 bases: TGTGCCAGCAGTTTAGAGGGCTTTAGGTGGTATTTT. It yields the protein CASSLEGFRWYF.

The chain employs TRBV5-4 and TRBJ2-7; 9 bases align to TRBD2. CDR3 length: 15 residues. Germline loops: CDR1 SGHNT, CDR2 YYREEE (reference sequence). V dropped 1 base and J dropped 3; count of bases not matched to a gene: 5. DNA for the CDR3: TGTGCCAGCAGCTTGAGCGGGAGGTCACTCTACGAGCAGTACTTC. It codes for CASSLSGRSLYEQYF. Full variable domain (rest looked up from reference TRBV5-4 and TRBJ2-7): ETGVTQSPTHLIKTRGQQVTLRCSSQSGHNTVSWYQQALGQGPQFIFQYYREEENGRGNFPPRFSGLQFPNYSSELNVNALELDDSALYLCASSLSGRSLYEQYFGPGTRLTVT.

The rearrangement uses TRBV15 and TRBJ2-7; a weak D match, TRBD2 (5 bases). The germline CDR1 and CDR2 sequences are LNHNV and YYDKDF (reference sequence). The CDR3 has 14 amino acids. V gave up 0 bases and J gave up 3 bases, with 9 bases separating them. As DNA, the CDR3 is TGTGCCACCAGCAGAGATGTCGGACTCTACGAGCAGTACTTC. It specifies CATSRDVGLYEQYF.

V is TRBV7-9 and J is TRBJ1-4, with TRBD1 matching 8 bases. Germline V gene data show CDR1 as SEHNR and CDR2 as FQNEAQ (reference sequence). The CDR3 loop spans 15 amino acids. The J segment lost 6 bases and the V segment lost 5 bases, leaving 8 bases of the junction unmatched. CDR3 coding DNA: TGTGCCAGCAGCCCCGGGCAGGGGGCCGATGAAAAACTGTTTTTT. Translation gives CASSPGQGADEKLFF. Full variable domain (missing parts from reference TRBV7-9 and TRBJ1-4): DTGVSQNPRHKITKRGQNVTFRCDPISEHNRLYWYRQTLGQGPEFLTYFQNEAQLEKSRLLSDRFSAERPKGSFSTLEIQRTEQGDSAMYLCASSPGQGADEKLFFGSGTQLSVL.

Regarding this clone: The sample has other DNA sequences that encode this CDR3 too. J is TRBJ1-1 and V is TRBV18; D ambiguous. The CDR3 length is 14 residues. V dropped 3 bases and J dropped 1 base, with 9 bases sitting between them. The germline CDR1 and CDR2 sequences are KGHSH and LQKENI. In nucleotides, the CDR3 is TGTGCCAGCTCACCCCAAGGAGGGAACACTGAAGCTTTCTTT. Protein sequence: CASSPQGGNTEAFF.

The rearrangement links TRBV27 to TRBJ2-7, with D tentatively TRBD1 or TRBD2 (5 bases each). V was shortened by 7 bases and J by 3 bases, with 22 bases between the two germline ends. CDR3 length equals 16 residues. Germline CDR1 MNHEY, CDR2 SMNVEV (reference sequence). The CDR3, as DNA: TGTGCCAGCACTCCTTCCACGGGGACGGTGGTCTACGAGCAGTACTTC. Amino acids: CASTPSTGTVVYEQYF.

The gene calls are TRBV5-1 and TRBJ2-1, with 9 positions matching TRBD2. This CDR3 is 14 amino acids long. In germline, CDR1 is SGHRS, CDR2 YFSETQ. V was clipped by 4 bases and J by 8 bases; unmatched bases: 7. The CDR3 nucleotides are TGCGCCAGCAGCAGGGTAGCGGGAGTTGATGAGCAGTTCTTC. Protein product: CASSRVAGVDEQFF.

The rearrangement uses TRBV2 and TRBJ2-5; a possible D gene is TRBD2 (6 bases). V was pared by 8 bases and J by 5 bases, with 15 bases between. The germline V gene has CDR1 SNHLY and CDR2 FYNNEI. The length of the CDR3 is 13 residues. Here the CDR3 DNA reads TGTGCCAGCGGTTCGGGAGCTTGGGAGACCCAGTACTTC. It yields the protein CASGSGAWETQYF.

V gene TRBV5-1 combines with J gene TRBJ1-2; unclear D gene. Germline CDR1 reads SGHRS; CDR2 reads YFSETQ. The length of the CDR3 is 14 residues. Deletions cut 0 bases from V and 7 bases from J, with 13 bases between. CDR3 amino acids: CASSLESEVGGYTF. The CDR3 DNA is TGCGCCAGCAGCTTGGAATCCGAGGTGGGTGGCTACACCTTC.

On this clone: Other DNA sequences in the sample encode the same CDR3. The rearrangement uses TRBV10-3 and TRBJ1-1; no clear D gene. CDR3 length: 13 amino acids. The germline gives CDR1 ENHRY, CDR2 SYGVKD. V was cut by 5 bases and J by 2 bases, with 9 bases left in between. The CDR3 protein is CAISPLLNTEAFF. The CDR3 nucleotides are TGTGCCATCAGTCCGTTGCTAAACACTGAAGCTTTCTTT.

The chain couples TRBV5-4 to TRBJ2-2; 10 bases line up with TRBD1. The CDR3 runs to 15 residues. The V gene's germline CDR1 is SGHNT and CDR2 YYREEE (reference sequence). V dropped 3 bases and J dropped 4; count of bases not matched to a gene: 3. The CDR3 here is CASSSRDRGTGELFF. DNA for the CDR3: TGTGCCAGCAGCTCCCGGGACAGGGGCACCGGGGAGCTGTTTTTT. The whole variable domain, filled in from reference TRBV5-4 and TRBJ2-2, reads ETGVTQSPTHLIKTRGQQVTLRCSSQSGHNTVSWYQQALGQGPQFIFQYYREEENGRGNFPPRFSGLQFPNYSSELNVNALELDDSALYLCASSSRDRGTGELFFGEGSRLTVL.

This clone was found once. V gene TRBV7-9 combines with J gene TRBJ2-7; no reliable D call. V dropped 2 bases and J dropped 2 bases, with 10 bases sitting between them. CDR1 and CDR2 from the germline V gene are SEHNR and FQNEAQ (reference sequence). This CDR3 region has 14 residues. CDR3 nucleotides: TGTGCCAGCAGCTTAACCTACCCAACCTACGAGCAGTACTTC. Its protein product is CASSLTYPTYEQYF. Together with reference TRBV7-9 and TRBJ2-7, the CDR3 gives the full variable domain: DTGVSQNPRHKITKRGQNVTFRCDPISEHNRLYWYRQTLGQGPEFLTYFQNEAQLEKSRLLSDRFSAERPKGSFSTLEIQRTEQGDSAMYLCASSLTYPTYEQYFGPGTRLTVT.

The genes are TRBV6-1 and TRBJ2-3; TRBD2 aligns across 8 bases. CDR3 size: 15 residues. With 5 bases clipped from V and 6 bases from J, the junction kept 10 bases outside the gene matches. Looked up from germline, CDR1 is MNHNS and CDR2 is SASEGT. The CDR3 bases are TGTGCCAGCAGTCTAGCGGGCGAATCCGGGGATACGCAGTATTTT. Amino acid sequence: CASSLAGESGDTQYF.

V usage is TRBV4-1 and J usage is TRBJ2-3, with D unresolved. Germline values: CDR1 MGHRA, CDR2 YSYEKL. The CDR3 spans 16 residues. The V gene lost 4 bases and the J gene lost 2 bases, with 16 bases spanning the gap. CDR3 bases: TGCGCCAGCAGCCTCCAGCCCCAAAGGCCCACAGATACGCAGTATTTT. This translates into CASSLQPQRPTDTQYF.

The gene calls are TRBV27 and TRBJ2-5; 7 bases line up with TRBD2. CDR3 length equals 13 residues. CDR1 is MNHEY and CDR2 is SMNVEV in the germline V gene (reference sequence). Trimming at V came to 3 bases and at J to 11 bases, leaving 9 bases not matched to a gene. The CDR3 protein is CASSFGGDSVQYF. The CDR3 DNA reads TGTGCCAGCAGTTTTGGGGGGGACTCGGTGCAGTACTTC.

This sequence joins TRBV6-1 and TRBJ2-2; D may be TRBD1 or TRBD2 (5 bases each). The CDR3 has 15 residues. CDR1 MNHNS and CDR2 SASEGT come from the germline V gene. V lost 7 bases and J 5 bases, leaving 17 bases between the germline ends. CDR3 in amino acids: CASTRTREGTGELFF. DNA of the CDR3: TGTGCCAGCACCCGAACACGAGAGGGGACCGGGGAGCTGTTTTTT.

The gene calls are TRBV13 and TRBJ2-1, with 7 bases aligning to TRBD2. Germline V gives CDR1 PRHDT, CDR2 FYEKMQ (reference sequence). The ends lost 3 bases at V and 8 bases at J; junction bases unmatched: 13. The CDR3 runs 16 residues. The DNA of the CDR3 is TGTGCCAGCAGCTTTTCGAGCGGGGACGCCGAGGATGAGCAGTTCTTC. It codes for CASSFSSGDAEDEQFF.